Below, 7 T cell receptor beta chains from the same sample are listed, as sequenced in a study of cytomegalovirus exposure and HLA in healthy donors. PCR was performed using 60 Vbeta and 13 Jbeta primers. The protocol was immunoSEQ multiplex PCR, while the TCRdb copy is restricted to in-frame clones and leaves out a portion. In the table there are around 120,000 clones, 70% to 80% of which are singletons. Sequencing was performed on PBMCs. These receptors all stem from a woman aged 18-29 years in good health and CMV-seronegative.

The chain recombines TRBV5-4 with TRBJ2-1, with D possibly being TRBD2 (5 bases). Germline V gene data show CDR1 as SGHNT and CDR2 as YYREEE (reference sequence). V was clipped by 0 bases and J by 8 bases, with 15 bases between them. The CDR3 runs to 15 residues. CDR3 in DNA: TGTGCCAGCAGCTTGGGTGTTACGGGGATGGATGAGCAGTTCTTC. It is translated as CASSLGVTGMDEQFF. Drawing the rest from reference TRBV5-4 and TRBJ2-1, the complete variable domain is ETGVTQSPTHLIKTRGQQVTLRCSSQSGHNTVSWYQQALGQGPQFIFQYYREEENGRGNFPPRFSGLQFPNYSSELNVNALELDDSALYLCASSLGVTGMDEQFFGPGTRLTVL.

The chain links TRBV5-1 to TRBJ2-1; D possibly corresponds to TRBD1 (6 bases). Trimming stripped 4 bases from V and 8 bases from J, with 16 bases between. This CDR3 has 14 residues. Per the germline V gene, CDR1 is SGHRS and CDR2 is YFSETQ. The CDR3 DNA follows: TGCGCCAGCAGCCCCTACAGGGTCCGGGATGAGCAGTTCTTC. Protein sequence: CASSPYRVRDEQFF.

The chain joins TRBV27 to TRBJ1-1, with no clear D. CDR1 and CDR2 from the germline V gene are MNHEY and SMNVEV (reference sequence). The CDR3 length is 13 residues. V dropped 2 bases and J dropped 2 bases, with 6 bases sitting between them. CDR3 coding DNA: TGTGCCAGCAGTTTACGGGAAAACACTGAAGCTTTCTTT. Translated: CASSLRENTEAFF.

The V and J genes are TRBV28 and TRBJ1-5; D is possibly TRBD1 (6 bases). CDR1 and CDR2 (germline): MDHEN, SYDVKM. V was cut by 6 bases and J by 1 base, with 13 bases left in between. This CDR3 contains 15 residues. The chain's CDR3 is CASRSRGYSNQPQHF. Written as DNA, the CDR3 is TGTGCCAGCAGGTCCAGGGGCTACAGCAATCAGCCCCAGCATTTT.

The gene calls are TRBV4-1 and TRBJ1-1; 7 bases map to TRBD1. Unmatched junction bases numbered 4, after V lost 0 bases and J lost 3 bases. The CDR3 is 15 amino acids. CDR1 is MGHRA, CDR2 YSYEKL, per germline. CDR3 DNA: TGCGCCAGCAGCCAAGATCCAGGGGGAGACACTGAAGCTTTCTTT. Translating gives CASSQDPGGDTEAFF.

The rearrangement joins TRBV5-6 to TRBJ1-3; D is undetermined. V lost 0 bases, J lost 1 base, and 14 bases lay in between. This CDR3 has 17 amino acids. Per germline, CDR1 SGHDT and CDR2 YYEEEE. CDR3 amino acids: CASSLGETRLSGNTIYF. The DNA for the CDR3 is TGTGCCAGCAGCTTGGGGGAAACTAGATTATCTGGAAACACCATATATTTT.

This chain uses TRBV30 with TRBJ2-2; D possibly corresponds to TRBD1 (6 bases). CDR3 size: 19 residues. Germline CDR1 is GTSNPN and CDR2 is SVGIG (reference sequence). The V end lost 0 bases, the J end lost 5 bases, and 25 bases lay between the germline ends. CDR3 protein: CAWSVSYRAVRLGTGELFF. For the CDR3, the DNA is TGTGCCTGGAGTGTATCGTACAGGGCGGTTAGGCTTGGGACCGGGGAGCTGTTTTTT.